By share of the sample, the clone carrying this TCR beta chain is medium-sized (0.01 to 0.1%). The data are from a study of tumor-infiltrating lymphocytes in oesophageal squamous cell carcinoma. Trimming cost V 3 bases and J 7 bases, with 7 bases left between them. Looked up from germline, CDR1 is SEHNR and CDR2 is FQNEAQ (reference sequence). The CDR3 length is 13 residues. TCRdb itself ran the PCR reads through MiXCR, one entry per CDR3 protein. The table lists approximately 2,600 distinct CDR3 sequences, just under 15% of them singletons. Specimen: esophageal tumor tissue. The chain employs TRBV7-9 and TRBJ1-6; D call uncertain. This clonotype was obtained from a male donor with esophageal squamous cell carcinoma. The CDR3 DNA reads as TGTGCCAGCAGCTTCCAGGCCAATTCACCCCTCCACTTT. It is translated as CASSFQANSPLHF.